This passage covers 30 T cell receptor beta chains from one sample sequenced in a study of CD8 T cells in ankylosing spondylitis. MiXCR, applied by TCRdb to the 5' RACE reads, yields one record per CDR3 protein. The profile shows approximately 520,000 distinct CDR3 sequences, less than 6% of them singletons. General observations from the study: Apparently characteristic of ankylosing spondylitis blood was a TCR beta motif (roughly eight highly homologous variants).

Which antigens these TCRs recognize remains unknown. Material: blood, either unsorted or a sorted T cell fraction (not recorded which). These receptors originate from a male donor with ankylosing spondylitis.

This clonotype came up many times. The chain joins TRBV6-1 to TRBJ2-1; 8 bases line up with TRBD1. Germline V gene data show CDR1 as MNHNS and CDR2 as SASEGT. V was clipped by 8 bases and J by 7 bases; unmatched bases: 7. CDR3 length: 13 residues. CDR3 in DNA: TGTGCCAGCCGCCTCCACAGGGGGAATGAGCAGTTCTTC. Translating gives CASRLHRGNEQFF.

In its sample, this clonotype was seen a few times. CDR3 bases: TGTGCCAGCACCTGGGGGGCAGGGCGTGACGGTGGCTACACCTTC. It codes for CASTWGAGRDGGYTF. This chain joins TRBV5-6 and TRBJ1-2, with D maybe TRBD1 (6 bases). The CDR3 loop spans 15 amino acids. Germline-derived CDR1 and CDR2 are SGHDT and YYEEEE. Trimming removed 6 bases at V and 7 bases at J, with 22 bases between.

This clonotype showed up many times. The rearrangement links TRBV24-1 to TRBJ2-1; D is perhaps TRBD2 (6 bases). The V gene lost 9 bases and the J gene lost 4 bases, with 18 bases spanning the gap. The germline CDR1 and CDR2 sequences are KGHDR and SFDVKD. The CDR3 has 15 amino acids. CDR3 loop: CATESGSDSYNEQFF. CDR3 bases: TGTGCCACCGAAAGCGGGTCAGATTCTTACAATGAGCAGTTCTTC.

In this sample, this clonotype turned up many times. The CDR3 region has the DNA TGTGCCAGCAAGAACAGAAGCACCTTC. Its translation: CASKNRSTF. This chain connects TRBV6-4 to TRBJ1-2; unclear D gene. The V gene lost 7 bases and the J gene lost 13 bases, with 10 bases spanning the gap. The germline CDR1 and CDR2 sequences are MRHNA and SNTAGT. The CDR3 runs to 9 residues.

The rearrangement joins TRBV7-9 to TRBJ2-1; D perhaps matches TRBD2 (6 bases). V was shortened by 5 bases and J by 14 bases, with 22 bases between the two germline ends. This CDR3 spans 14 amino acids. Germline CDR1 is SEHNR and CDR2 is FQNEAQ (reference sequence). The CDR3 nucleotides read TGTGCCAGCAGCCGGAGTTGGAGCGGGCCTGGGGAGTTCTTC. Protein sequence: CASSRSWSGPGEFF.

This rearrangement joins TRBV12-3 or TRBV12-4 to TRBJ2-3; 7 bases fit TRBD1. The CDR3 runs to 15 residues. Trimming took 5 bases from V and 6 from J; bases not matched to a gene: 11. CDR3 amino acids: CASSLGGQKRDTQYF. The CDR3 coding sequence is TGTGCCAGCAGTCTAGGGGGCCAAAAACGGGATACGCAGTATTTT.

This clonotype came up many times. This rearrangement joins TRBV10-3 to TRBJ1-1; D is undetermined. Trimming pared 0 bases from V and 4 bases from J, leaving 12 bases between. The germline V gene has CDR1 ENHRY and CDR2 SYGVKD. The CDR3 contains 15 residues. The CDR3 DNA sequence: TGTGCCATCAGTGAGTCGAACGGGAGGGTCACTGAAGCTTTCTTT. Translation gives CAISESNGRVTEAFF.

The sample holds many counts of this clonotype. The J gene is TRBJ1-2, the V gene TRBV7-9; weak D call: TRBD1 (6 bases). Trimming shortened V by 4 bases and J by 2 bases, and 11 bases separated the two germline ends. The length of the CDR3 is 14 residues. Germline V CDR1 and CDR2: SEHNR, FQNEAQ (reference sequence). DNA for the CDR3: TGTGCCAGCAGCTCGCACAGGGCCAACTATGGCTACACCTTC. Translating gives CASSSHRANYGYTF.

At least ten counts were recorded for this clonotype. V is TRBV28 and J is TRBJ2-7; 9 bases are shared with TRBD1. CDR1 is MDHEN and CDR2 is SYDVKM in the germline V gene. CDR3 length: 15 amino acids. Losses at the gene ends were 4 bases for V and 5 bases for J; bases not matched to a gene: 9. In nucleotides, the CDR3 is TGTGCCAGCAGTTCCCCGGGACAGGGTAAGGACGAGCAGTACTTC. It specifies CASSSPGQGKDEQYF.

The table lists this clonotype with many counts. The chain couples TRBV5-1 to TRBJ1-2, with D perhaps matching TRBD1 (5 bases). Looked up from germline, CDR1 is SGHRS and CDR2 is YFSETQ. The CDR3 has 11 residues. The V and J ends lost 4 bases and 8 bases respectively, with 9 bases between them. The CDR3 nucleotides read TGCGCCAGCAGCCGGGACGGGGGCTACACCTTC. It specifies CASSRDGGYTF.

Written as DNA, the CDR3 is TGCAGTGCGGCCTCCGGCCCCCTGAATGAGCAGTTCTTC. It translates to CSAASGPLNEQFF. The chain joins TRBV20-1 to TRBJ2-1; D gene unclear. The CDR3 consists of 13 residues. Trimming removed 6 bases at V and 7 bases at J, with 16 bases between. Germline CDR1 reads DFQATT; CDR2 reads SNEGSKA (reference sequence).

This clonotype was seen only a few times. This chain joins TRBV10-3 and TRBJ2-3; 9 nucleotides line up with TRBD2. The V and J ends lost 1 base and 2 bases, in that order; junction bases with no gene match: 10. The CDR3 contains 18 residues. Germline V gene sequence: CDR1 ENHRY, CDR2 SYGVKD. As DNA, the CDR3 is TGTGCCATCAGTGAGTTAAGTTCTAGCGGGACTCACACAGATACGCAGTATTTT. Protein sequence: CAISELSSSGTHTDTQYF.

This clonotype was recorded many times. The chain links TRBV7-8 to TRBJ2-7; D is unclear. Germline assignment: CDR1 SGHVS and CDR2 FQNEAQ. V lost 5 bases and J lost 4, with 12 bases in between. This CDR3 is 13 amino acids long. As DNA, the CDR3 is TGTGCCAGCAGCAGTGGACGGGTTTACGAGCAGTACTTC. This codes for CASSSGRVYEQYF.

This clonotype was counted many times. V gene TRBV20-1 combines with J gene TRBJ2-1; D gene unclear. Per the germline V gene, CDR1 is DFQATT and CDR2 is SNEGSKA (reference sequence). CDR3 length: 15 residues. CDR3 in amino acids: CSARPISGSYNEQFF. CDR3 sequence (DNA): TGCAGCGCTCGCCCCATATCAGGTTCTTACAATGAGCAGTTCTTC.

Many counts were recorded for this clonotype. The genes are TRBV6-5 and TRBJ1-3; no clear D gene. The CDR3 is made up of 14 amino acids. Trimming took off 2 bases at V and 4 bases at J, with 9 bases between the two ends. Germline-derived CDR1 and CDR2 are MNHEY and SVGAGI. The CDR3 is CASSYGVQGNTIYF. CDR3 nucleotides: TGTGCCAGCAGTTACGGGGTACAGGGAAACACCATATATTTT.

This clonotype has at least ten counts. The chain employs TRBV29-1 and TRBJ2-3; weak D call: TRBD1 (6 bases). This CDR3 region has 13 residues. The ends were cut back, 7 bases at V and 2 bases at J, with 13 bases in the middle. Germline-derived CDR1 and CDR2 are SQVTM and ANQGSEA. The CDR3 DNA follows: TGCAGCGAATATGGACAGATCACAGATACGCAGTATTTT. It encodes CSEYGQITDTQYF.

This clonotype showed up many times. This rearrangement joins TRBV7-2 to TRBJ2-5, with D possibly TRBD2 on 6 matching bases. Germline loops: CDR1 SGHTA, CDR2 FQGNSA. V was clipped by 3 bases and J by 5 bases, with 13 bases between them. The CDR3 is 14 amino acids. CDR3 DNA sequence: TGTGCCAGCAGCTTTGGAGGGGCGCTGGAGACCCAGTACTTC. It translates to CASSFGGALETQYF.

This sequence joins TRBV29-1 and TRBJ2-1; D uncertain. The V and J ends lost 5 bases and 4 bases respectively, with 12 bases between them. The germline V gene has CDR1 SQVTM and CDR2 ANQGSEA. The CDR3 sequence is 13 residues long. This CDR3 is CSVLFYRYNEQFF. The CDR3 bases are TGCAGCGTTTTGTTTTATAGGTACAATGAGCAGTTCTTC.

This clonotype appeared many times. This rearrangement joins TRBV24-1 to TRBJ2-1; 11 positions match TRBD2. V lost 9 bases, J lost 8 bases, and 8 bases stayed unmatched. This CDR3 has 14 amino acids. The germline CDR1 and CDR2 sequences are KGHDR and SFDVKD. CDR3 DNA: TGTGCCACCGCAACTAGCGGGAGTTGGGATGAGCAGTTCTTC. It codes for CATATSGSWDEQFF.

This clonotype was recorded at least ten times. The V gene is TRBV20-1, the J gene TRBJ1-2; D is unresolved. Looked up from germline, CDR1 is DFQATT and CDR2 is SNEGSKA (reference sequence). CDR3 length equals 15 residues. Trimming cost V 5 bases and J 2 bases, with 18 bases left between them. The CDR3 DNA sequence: TGCAGTGCTCTCCCCCTACGCAGTTGGAACTATGGCTACACCTTC. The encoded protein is CSALPLRSWNYGYTF.

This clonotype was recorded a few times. CDR3 bases: TGCGCCAGCAGCCAACTCAAGCGGGAGGGTAGGGAGACCCAGTACTTC. This gives the protein CASSQLKREGRETQYF. The chain employs TRBV4-1 and TRBJ2-5, with 10 nucleotides matching TRBD2. Per the germline V gene, CDR1 is MGHRA and CDR2 is YSYEKL. V shed 2 bases, J shed 5 bases, and the junction held 8 bases outside the gene matches. This CDR3 contains 16 residues.

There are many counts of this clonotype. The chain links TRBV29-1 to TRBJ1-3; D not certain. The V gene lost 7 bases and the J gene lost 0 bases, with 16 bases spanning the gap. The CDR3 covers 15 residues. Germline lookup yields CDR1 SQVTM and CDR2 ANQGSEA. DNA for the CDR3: TGCAGCGCCGAGATAGGAATTACCTCTGGAAACACCATATATTTT. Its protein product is CSAEIGITSGNTIYF.

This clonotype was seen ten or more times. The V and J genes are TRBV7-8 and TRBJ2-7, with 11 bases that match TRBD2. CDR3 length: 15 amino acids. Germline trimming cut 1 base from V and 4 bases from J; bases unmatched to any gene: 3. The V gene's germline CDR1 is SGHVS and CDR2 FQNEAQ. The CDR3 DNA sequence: TGTGCCAGCAGCTTAGGTAGCGGGAGGGTTTACGAGCAGTACTTC. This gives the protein CASSLGSGRVYEQYF.

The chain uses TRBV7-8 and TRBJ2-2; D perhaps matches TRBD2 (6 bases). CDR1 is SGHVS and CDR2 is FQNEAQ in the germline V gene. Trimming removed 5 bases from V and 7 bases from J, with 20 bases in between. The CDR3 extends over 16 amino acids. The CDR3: CASSPRLGGANGELFF. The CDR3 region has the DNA TGTGCCAGCAGCCCTCGTTTAGGAGGGGCGAACGGGGAGCTGTTTTTT. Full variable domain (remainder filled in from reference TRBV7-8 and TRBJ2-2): GAGVSQSPRYKVAKRGQDVALRCDPISGHVSLFWYQQALGQGPEFLTYFQNEAQLDKSGLPSDRFFAERPEGSVSTLKIQRTQQEDSAVYLCASSPRLGGANGELFFGEGSRLTVL.

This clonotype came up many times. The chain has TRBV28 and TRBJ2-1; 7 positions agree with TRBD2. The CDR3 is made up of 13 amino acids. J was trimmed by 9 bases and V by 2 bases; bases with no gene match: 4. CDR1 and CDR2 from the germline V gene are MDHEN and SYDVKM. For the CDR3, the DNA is TGTGCCAGCAGTTTAGGGAGGGAACCTGAGCAGTTCTTC. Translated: CASSLGREPEQFF. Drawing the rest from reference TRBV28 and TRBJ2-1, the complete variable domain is DVKVTQSSRYLVKRTGEKVFLECVQDMDHENMFWYRQDPGLGLRLIYFSYDVKMKEKGDIPEGYSVSREKKERFSLILESASTNQTSMYLCASSLGREPEQFFGPGTRLTVL.

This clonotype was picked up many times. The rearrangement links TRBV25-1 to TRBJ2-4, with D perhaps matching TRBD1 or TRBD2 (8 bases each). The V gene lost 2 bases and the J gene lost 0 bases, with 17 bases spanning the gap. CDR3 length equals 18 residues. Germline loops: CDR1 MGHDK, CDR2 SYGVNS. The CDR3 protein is CASSEREGRGPAKNIQYF. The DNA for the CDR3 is TGTGCCAGCAGTGAACGGGAGGGCAGGGGGCCAGCCAAAAACATTCAGTACTTC. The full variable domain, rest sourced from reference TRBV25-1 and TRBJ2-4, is EADIYQTPRYLVIGTGKKITLECSQTMGHDKMYWYQQDPGMELHLIHYSYGVNSTEKGDLSSESTVSRIRTEHFPLTLESARPSHTSQYLCASSEREGRGPAKNIQYFGAGTRLSVL.

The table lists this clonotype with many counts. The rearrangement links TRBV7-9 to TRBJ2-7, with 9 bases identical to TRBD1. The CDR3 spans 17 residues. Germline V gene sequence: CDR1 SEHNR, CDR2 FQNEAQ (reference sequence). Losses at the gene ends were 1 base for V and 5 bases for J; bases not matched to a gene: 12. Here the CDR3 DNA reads TGTGCCAGCAGCTTAGTGATAGGACAGGGGAACCCCCACGAGCAGTACTTC. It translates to CASSLVIGQGNPHEQYF.

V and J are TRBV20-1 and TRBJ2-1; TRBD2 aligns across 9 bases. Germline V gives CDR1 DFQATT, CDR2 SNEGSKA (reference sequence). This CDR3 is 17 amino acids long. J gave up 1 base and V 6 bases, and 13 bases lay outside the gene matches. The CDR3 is CSAGKAGGYVSYNEQFF. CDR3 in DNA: TGCAGTGCCGGAAAAGCGGGAGGTTATGTGTCCTACAATGAGCAGTTCTTC.

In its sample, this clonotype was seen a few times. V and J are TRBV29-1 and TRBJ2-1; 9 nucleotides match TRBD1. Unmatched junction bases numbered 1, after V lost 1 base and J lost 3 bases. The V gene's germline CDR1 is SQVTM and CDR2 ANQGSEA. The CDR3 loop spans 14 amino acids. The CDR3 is CSVEVGQGYNEQFF. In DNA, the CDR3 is TGCAGCGTTGAAGTGGGACAGGGCTACAATGAGCAGTTCTTC.

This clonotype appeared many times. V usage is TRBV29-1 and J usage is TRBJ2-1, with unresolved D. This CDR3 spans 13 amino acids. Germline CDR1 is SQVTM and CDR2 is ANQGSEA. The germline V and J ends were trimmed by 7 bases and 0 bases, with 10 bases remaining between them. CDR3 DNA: TGCAGCGCTACGGACGGCTCCTACAATGAGCAGTTCTTC. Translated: CSATDGSYNEQFF.